The clone carrying this T cell receptor (beta chain) was observed a few times. The V and J ends lost 6 bases and 2 bases respectively, with 13 bases between them. The CDR3 length is 14 residues. The germline V gene has CDR1 SGDLS and CDR2 YYNGEE. The data were taken from a study of T-cell reconstitution after alpha-beta-depleted transplantation in children. For TCRbeta, the library was prepared with unique molecular identifiers. TCRdb reanalysed the PCR reads using MiXCR and keeps one entry per CDR3 protein. The sample has 500,000 or so distinct CDR3 sequences; approximately 32% are singletons. Source: PBMCs from the stem cell graft donor, taken from the stem cell graft. V usage is TRBV9 and J usage is TRBJ2-3; no clear D gene. The sequence was collected from a human donor who donated a stem cell graft to a child with aplastic anemia. The DNA of the CDR3 is TGTGCCAGCAACGCTGGTCCGGCCACAGATACGCAGTATTTT. Protein sequence: CASNAGPATDTQYF.